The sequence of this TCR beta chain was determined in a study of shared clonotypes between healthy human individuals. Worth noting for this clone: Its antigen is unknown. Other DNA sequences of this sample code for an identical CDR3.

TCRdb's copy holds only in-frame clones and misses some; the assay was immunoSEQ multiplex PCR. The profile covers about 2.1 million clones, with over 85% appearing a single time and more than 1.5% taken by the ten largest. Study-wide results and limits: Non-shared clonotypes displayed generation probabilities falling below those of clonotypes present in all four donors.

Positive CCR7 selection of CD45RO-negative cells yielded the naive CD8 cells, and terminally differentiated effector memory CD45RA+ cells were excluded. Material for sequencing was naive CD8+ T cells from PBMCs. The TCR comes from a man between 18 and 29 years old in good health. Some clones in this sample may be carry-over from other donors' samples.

The CDR3 here is CASSPGQGGYNEQFF. Written as DNA, the CDR3 is TGCGCCAGCAGCCCAGGACAGGGGGGCTACAATGAGCAGTTCTTC. This chain connects TRBV4-1 to TRBJ2-1; the match to TRBD1 covers 10 bases. V was clipped by 4 bases and J by 3 bases; unmatched bases: 3. CDR1 MGHRA and CDR2 YSYEKL come from the germline V gene. The CDR3 is 15 residues long.